The TCR beta chain described here comes from a study of technical replicates of blood from a handful of donors. Sequenced by immunoSEQ multiplex PCR; TCRdb stores in-frame clones only, minus some. The repertoire includes more than 45,000 clones, about 94% of them detected once, and around 2.9% sits in the top ten. CDR1 and CDR2 (germline): SSHAT, FNYEAQ (reference sequence). V shed 6 bases, J shed 3 bases, and the junction held 4 bases outside the gene matches. The CDR3 is 15 residues long. The specimen was PBMCs. The receptor was derived from a human donor in good health. Some clones in this sample may be carry-over from other donors' samples. This rearrangement joins TRBV7-7 to TRBJ2-2; TRBD2 aligns across 10 bases. CDR3 in amino acids: CASSWTSGDTGELFF. In nucleotides, the CDR3 is TGTGCCAGCAGTTGGACTAGCGGTGACACCGGGGAGCTGTTTTTT. Combining the CDR3 with reference TRBV7-7 and TRBJ2-2 gives the whole variable domain GAGVSQSPRYKVTKRGQDVTLRCDPISSHATLYWYQQALGQGPEFLTYFNYEAQPDKSGLPSDRFSAERPEGSISTLTIQRTEQRDSAMYRCASSWTSGDTGELFFGEGSRLTVL.